This is a list of T cell receptor beta chains from one sample in a study of T cell repertoires in cytomegalovirus infection. TCRdb reanalysed the reads using MiXCR and keeps one entry per CDR3 protein. The profile shows a few hundred thousand distinct CDR3 sequences, roughly 13% of them singletons. Sequenced: PBMCs. The receptor source for this set is a human donor in good health (CMV status not recorded). Some clones in this sample may be carry-over from other donors' samples. Both conserved end residues are part of each CDR3. The D gene is left open where the match is weak.

CDR3aa	v_gene	d_gene
CAISELEDSGNTIYF	TRBV10-3	NA
CASTPAGTSYEQYF	TRBV19	TRBD2
CATSRGRLNEKLFF	TRBV15	NA
CASSLAVRTGNEQFF	TRBV7-2	NA
CASSPEGGQPQHF	TRBV5-4	NA
CSVGSDGYTF	TRBV29-1	NA
CASRGDKSPTGELFF	TRBV7-4	NA
CASSLDRGAVPLHF	TRBV7-2	NA
CASSPVGGSSYNEQFF	TRBV7-2	TRBD2
CASSNRGEQYF	TRBV5-1	TRBD1
CASSLIRGNTEAFF	TRBV7-2	NA
CASSLAGGPSTGYTF	TRBV7-9	NA
CASSRSDYGYTF	TRBV4-1	NA
CASSQPTCDGYTF	TRBV23-1	NA
CASSLDRGLTEAFF	TRBV7-2	TRBD1
CSASRNLNYGYTF	TRBV20-1	NA
CSVRDRRTEAFF	TRBV29-1	TRBD1
CASSPTGAQANYGYTF	TRBV7-2	TRBD1
CASTSGTGANVLTF	TRBV6-1	NA
CASSITGGNTEAFF	TRBV19	TRBD1
CAISLDRTNTEAFF	TRBV10-3	TRBD1
CASSGTRTEAFF	TRBV11-2	NA
CASSSSLAGVNEQFF	TRBV7-9	TRBD2
CASSQESSGLYEQYF	TRBV4-2	NA
CASSPTLGQLGNQPQHF	TRBV12-3/TRBV12-4	NA
CSARRSTEAFF	TRBV20-1	NA
CASSAEGSGNTIYF	TRBV18	NA
CASSLDDGGTEAFF	TRBV7-2	NA
CSAGPQRRHGYEQYF	TRBV20-1	NA
CASRKQGDLGTEAFF	TRBV6-1	TRBD1
CASSGPLGGTEAFF	TRBV6-2/TRBV6-3	NA
CASSSPPADTQYF	TRBV6-1	NA
CSVEGRQGGTEAFF	TRBV29-1	NA
CASSLPFRLAGTAAEQFF	TRBV7-9	TRBD2
CASSEGTGLHNEQFF	TRBV2	NA
CASSLDAAGGPTYEQYF	TRBV5-1	TRBD1
CASSYGTPLTGNEQFF	TRBV7-3	NA
CASHRGGTEAFF	TRBV6-1	TRBD1
CASSPGLAGPVQETQYF	TRBV5-1	TRBD2
CSVAGVSVGELFF	TRBV29-1	NA
CASSYLMPGTSGSNEQFF	TRBV6-2/TRBV6-3	TRBD2
CASSPGGERNTEAFF	TRBV11-3	NA
CASSPGTGVYGYTF	TRBV5-6	TRBD1
CASSTPERGFEDTQYF	TRBV6-1	TRBD2
CASSQIPGYGYTF	TRBV7-2	NA
CASSYGRTAEQYF	TRBV6-2/TRBV6-3	NA
CASSGASGSYNEQFF	TRBV2	TRBD2
CSAPPGTGTYGYTF	TRBV20-1	TRBD1
CSARSGATEAFF	TRBV20-1	NA
CASTQKFPSPGQALSNTEAFF	TRBV12-3/TRBV12-4	TRBD1
CSVPRDTNTGELFF	TRBV29-1	NA
CSATDRGDGYTF	TRBV20-1	TRBD1
CSADRPLSSYNEQFF	TRBV20-1	NA
CAIKPRTSGDYEQYF	TRBV10-3	TRBD2
CASSLGGGSTDTQYF	TRBV5-4	NA
CASSLEGGGSNEKLFF	TRBV7-9	NA
CASSEAAGGYEQYF	TRBV6-1	TRBD1
CSAFVPYLYEQYF	TRBV20-1	NA
CASSLFRQFSFYNEQFF	TRBV7-2	NA